The 12 T cell receptor beta chains below were found in one sample sequenced in a study of blood T cell repertoires in COVID-19 (dated by TCRdb to the early 2020s). The protocol used for the library was the immunoSEQ multiplex PCR assay. Held by TCRdb, this immuneACCESS table contains in-frame sequences only and omits some clones. Under half of the omission traces to an unresolved V gene where checked; the cause of the rest is unknown. The table for this sample lists around 95,000 clones; approximately 81% of them were counted only once. 13% of the sample is in the top ten clones. The sequenced material came from peripheral blood. The receptors were gathered from a human donor in a cohort sampled during active COVID-19.

The chain recombines TRBV3-1 (or the pseudogene TRBV3-2) with TRBJ2-3, with 11 bases fitting TRBD1. V lost 3 bases and J lost 8; bases outside the gene matches: 13. The CDR3 spans 17 residues. CDR1 is LGHDT, CDR2 YNNKEL, per germline (reference sequence). The DNA of the CDR3 is TGTGCCAGCAGCCAGACCATCCGGGACAGGGGGGGAGGTACGCAGTATTTT. Its translation is CASSQTIRDRGGGTQYF.

The chain employs TRBV6-6 and TRBJ1-5; D gene ambiguous. There are 15 residues in the CDR3. Germline V lookup: CDR1 MNHNY, CDR2 SVGAGI (reference sequence). Trimming pared 0 bases from V and 2 bases from J, leaving 8 bases between. The CDR3 sequence: CASSYSEARNQPQHF. The CDR3 DNA follows: TGTGCCAGCAGTTACTCGGAGGCACGCAATCAGCCCCAGCATTTT.

This clone appeared a single time. At one boundary the junction diverges from the germline segment, which might be a read error. V is TRBV5-1 and J is TRBJ2-1; 7 bases match TRBD1. The germline gives CDR1 SGHRS, CDR2 YFSETQ. The CDR3 covers 13 residues. The CDR3 sequence: CTSPGDRNNEQFF. DNA for the CDR3: TGCACCAGCCCAGGGGACAGAAACAATGAGCAGTTCTTC.

CDR3 in DNA: TGTGCCATCAGTGGAGATGACACAGATACGCAGTATTTT. Its protein is CAISGDDTDTQYF. The chain combines TRBV10-3 with TRBJ2-3, with D unresolved. Trimming shortened V by 4 bases and J by 2 bases, and 7 bases separated the two germline ends. Germline CDR1 and CDR2: ENHRY and SYGVKD. This CDR3 has 13 amino acids.

The chain joins TRBV12-5 to TRBJ2-1; D gene uncertain. The CDR3 is made up of 18 amino acids. Germline V CDR1 and CDR2: LGHNT, FRNRAP. V was cut by 0 bases and J by 0 bases, with 15 bases left in between. The CDR3 DNA reads as TGTGCTAGTGGTTTGGTAATCTTTGCGGTGAGCTCCTACAATGAGCAGTTCTTC. It yields the protein CASGLVIFAVSSYNEQFF.

This CDR3 reads CASSPHGTAALYTF. In DNA form, the CDR3 reads TGTGCCAGCAGCCCCCACGGGACAGCCGCCCTCTACACCTTC. The rearrangement uses TRBV7-2 and TRBJ1-2, with 7 bases matching TRBD1. The V gene end was trimmed by 5 bases and the J gene end by 10 bases; junction bases not matched to a gene: 13. The CDR3 is 14 amino acids. Germline V gives CDR1 SGHTA, CDR2 FQGNSA.

The chain carries TRBV9 and TRBJ1-1; possible D gene TRBD1, 5 bases. The germline V and J ends were trimmed by 0 bases and 4 bases, with 19 bases remaining between them. The CDR3 has 17 amino acids. Germline CDR1 and CDR2: SGDLS and YYNGEE. Written as DNA, the CDR3 is TGTGCCAGCAGCGTAGCTACGGGGGGGAAATTGAGCACTGAAGCTTTCTTT. Translation: CASSVATGGKLSTEAFF.

The rearrangement links TRBV7-2 to TRBJ2-7, with a possible D match to TRBD2 (5 bases). Per the germline V gene, CDR1 is SGHTA and CDR2 is FQGNSA. Trimming left V 3 bases short and J 6 bases short, with 9 bases between. CDR3 length: 12 amino acids. CDR3 amino acids: CASSLGASEQYF. CDR3 coding DNA: TGTGCCAGCAGCTTGGGAGCTTCCGAGCAGTACTTC.

This clone was counted only a few times. The rearrangement links TRBV12-3 or TRBV12-4 to TRBJ2-5; no reliable D call. With 3 bases removed from V and 3 bases from J, the gap between germline ends came to 8 bases. The CDR3 sequence is 13 residues long. This chain's CDR3 is CASSFRVEETQYF. Here the CDR3 DNA reads TGTGCCAGCAGTTTCCGCGTCGAAGAGACCCAGTACTTC.

This chain uses TRBV6-5 with TRBJ1-2; D possibly corresponds to TRBD1 (5 bases). V lost 6 bases and J 7 bases, leaving 21 bases between the germline ends. CDR1 MNHEY and CDR2 SVGAGI come from the germline V gene. This CDR3 comprises 15 residues. The CDR3 protein is CASSSARGGLGGYTF. CDR3 DNA sequence: TGTGCCAGCAGCTCGGCCCGGGGGGGGTTAGGTGGCTACACCTTC.

Concerning this clone: Other DNA sequences from this sample encode an identical CDR3 as well. CDR3 bases: TGTGCCAGCAGCTCAGGGGAGACCCAGTACTTC. Protein product: CASSSGETQYF. The rearrangement links TRBV7-9 to TRBJ2-5, with a weak D call TRBD1 (5 bases). Germline V CDR1 and CDR2: SEHNR, FQNEAQ (reference sequence). CDR3 size: 11 residues. The germline V and J ends were trimmed by 4 bases and 5 bases, with 5 bases remaining between them.

The chain combines TRBV5-6 with TRBJ1-1, with TRBD1 matching over 8 bases. The germline gives CDR1 SGHDT, CDR2 YYEEEE. After removal of 4 bases from V and 1 base from J, the junction contained 6 bases not matched to a gene. The CDR3 has 15 residues. CDR3 DNA sequence: TGTGCCAGCAGCAATGGAGGACAGGGGAACACTGAAGCTTTCTTT. Translated: CASSNGGQGNTEAFF.